This T cell receptor beta chain was captured in a study of blood T cell repertoires in COVID-19. Study overall: The analysed material was cDNA or gDNA that came from T cells, B-cell-depleted T cells, or PBMCs.

Patients from Seattle were sampled longitudinally, starting during active infection. CDR3 length: 17 amino acids. V shed 4 bases and J 0 bases; nucleotides not matched to a gene: 6. Germline assignment: CDR1 SGHRS and CDR2 YFSETQ. Original processing notes: Cell counts per sample came from amplifying reference gene primers. Libraries were prepared by immunoSEQ multiplex PCR; TCRdb keeps only in-frame clonotypes and omits some of them. D and trimming come from the DNA, and the V and J calls and clone size come from that table. Seen here are 200,000 to 300,000 clones, over 90% observed once, and the top ten hold approximately 0.8%.

The genes are TRBV5-1 and TRBJ2-7, with 14 positions matching TRBD2. Sequenced: peripheral blood. This clonotype originated in a man aged 25-45 years with COVID-19, enrolled during active disease. CDR3 amino acids: CASSPGTSGGLSYEQYF. The DNA of the CDR3 is TGCGCCAGCAGCCCGGGGACTAGCGGGGGCCTCTCCTACGAGCAGTACTTC.